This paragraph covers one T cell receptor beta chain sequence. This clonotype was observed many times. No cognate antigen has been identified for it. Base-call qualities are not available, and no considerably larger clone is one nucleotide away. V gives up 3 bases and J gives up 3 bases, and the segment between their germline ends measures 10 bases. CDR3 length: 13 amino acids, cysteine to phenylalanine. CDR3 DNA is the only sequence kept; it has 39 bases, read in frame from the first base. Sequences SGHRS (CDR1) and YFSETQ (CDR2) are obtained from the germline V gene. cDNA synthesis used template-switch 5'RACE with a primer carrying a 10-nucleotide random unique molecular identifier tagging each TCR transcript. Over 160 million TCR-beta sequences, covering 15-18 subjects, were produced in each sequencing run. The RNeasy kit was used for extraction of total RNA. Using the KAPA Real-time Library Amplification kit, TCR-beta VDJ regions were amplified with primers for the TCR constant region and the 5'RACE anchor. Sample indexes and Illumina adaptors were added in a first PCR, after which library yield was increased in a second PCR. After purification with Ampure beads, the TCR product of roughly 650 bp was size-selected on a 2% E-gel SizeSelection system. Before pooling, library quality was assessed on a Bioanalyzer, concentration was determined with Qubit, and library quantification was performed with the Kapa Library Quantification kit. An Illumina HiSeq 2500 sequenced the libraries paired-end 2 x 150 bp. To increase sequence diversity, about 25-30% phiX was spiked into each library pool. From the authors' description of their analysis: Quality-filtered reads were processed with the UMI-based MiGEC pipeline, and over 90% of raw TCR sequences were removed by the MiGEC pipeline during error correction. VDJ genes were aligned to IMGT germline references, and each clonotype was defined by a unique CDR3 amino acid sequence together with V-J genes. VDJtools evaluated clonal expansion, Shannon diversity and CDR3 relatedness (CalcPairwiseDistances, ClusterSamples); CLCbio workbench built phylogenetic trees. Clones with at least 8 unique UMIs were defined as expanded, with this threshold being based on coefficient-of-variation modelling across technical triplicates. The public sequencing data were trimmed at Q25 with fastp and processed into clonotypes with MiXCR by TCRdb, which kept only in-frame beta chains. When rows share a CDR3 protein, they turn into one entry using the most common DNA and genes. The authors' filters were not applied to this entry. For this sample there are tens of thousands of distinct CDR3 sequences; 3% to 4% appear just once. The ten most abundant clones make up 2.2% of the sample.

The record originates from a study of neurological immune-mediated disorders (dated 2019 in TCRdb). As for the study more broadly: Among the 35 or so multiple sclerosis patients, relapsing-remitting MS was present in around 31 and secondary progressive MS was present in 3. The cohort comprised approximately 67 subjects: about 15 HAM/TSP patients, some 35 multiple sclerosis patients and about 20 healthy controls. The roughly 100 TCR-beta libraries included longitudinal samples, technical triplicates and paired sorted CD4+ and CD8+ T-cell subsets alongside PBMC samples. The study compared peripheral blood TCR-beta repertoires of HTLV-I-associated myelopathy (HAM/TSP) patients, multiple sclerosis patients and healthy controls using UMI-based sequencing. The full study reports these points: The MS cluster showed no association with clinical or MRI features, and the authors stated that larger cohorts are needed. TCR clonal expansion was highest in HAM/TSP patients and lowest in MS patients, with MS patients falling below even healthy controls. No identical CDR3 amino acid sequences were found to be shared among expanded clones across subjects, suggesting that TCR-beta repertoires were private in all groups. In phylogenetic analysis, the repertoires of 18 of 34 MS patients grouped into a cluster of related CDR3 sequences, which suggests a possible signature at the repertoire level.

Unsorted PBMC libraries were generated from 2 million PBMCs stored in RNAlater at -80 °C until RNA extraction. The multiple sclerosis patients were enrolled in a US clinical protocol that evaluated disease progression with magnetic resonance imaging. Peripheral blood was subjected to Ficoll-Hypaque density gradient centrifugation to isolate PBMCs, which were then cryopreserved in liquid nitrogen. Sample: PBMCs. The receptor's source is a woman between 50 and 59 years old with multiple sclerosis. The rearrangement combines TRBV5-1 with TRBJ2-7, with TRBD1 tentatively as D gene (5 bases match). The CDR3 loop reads CASSSTENYEQYF. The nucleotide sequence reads TGCGCCAGCAGCTCGACAGAGAACTACGAGCAGTACTTC.